These 13 T cell receptor beta chains were all obtained from the same sample, sequenced in a study of CD8 T cells in Susac syndrome. When the RNA was reverse transcribed, random hexamers were used with an input of 0.5 to 1 ug. TCRdb itself ran the immunoSEQ multiplex PCR reads through MiXCR, one entry per CDR3 protein. The sample carries hundreds of thousands of distinct CDR3 sequences, around 85% recorded once. Source material: CD8+ T cells from PBMCs. Receptor source: a human donor with multiple sclerosis.

The V and J genes are TRBV19 and TRBJ2-7, with 8 positions matching TRBD1. This CDR3 region has 14 residues. Germline CDR1 is LNHDA and CDR2 is SQIVND (reference sequence). V trimming: 3 bases; J trimming: 7 bases; junction bases outside the gene matches: 8. The CDR3 loop reads CASSIGTGRWEQYF. CDR3 sequence (DNA): TGTGCCAGTAGTATCGGGACAGGACGGTGGGAGCAGTACTTC.

The sample holds one count of this clonotype. CDR3 protein: CASSGWTGERYGYTF. CDR3 coding DNA: TGTGCCAGCAGCGGTTGGACAGGGGAACGGTATGGCTACACCTTC. The chain couples TRBV9 to TRBJ1-2; the match to TRBD1 covers 9 bases. Per germline, CDR1 SGDLS and CDR2 YYNGEE. The CDR3 runs 15 residues. Losses at the gene ends were 3 bases for V and 5 bases for J; bases not matched to a gene: 8. The full variable domain, with the rest looked up from reference TRBV9 and TRBJ1-2, is DSGVTQTPKHLITATGQRVTLRCSPRSGDLSVYWYQQSLDQGLQFLIQYYNGEERAKGNILERFSAQQFPDLHSELNLSSLELGDSALYFCASSGWTGERYGYTFGSGTRLTVV.

The V call is TRBV27, the J call TRBJ2-7; D might be TRBD1 (5 bases). Trimming took off 3 bases at V and 0 bases at J, with 18 bases between the two ends. This CDR3 is built from 17 residues. CDR1 and CDR2 from the germline V gene are MNHEY and SMNVEV (reference sequence). The CDR3 protein is CASSLISANTGSYEQYF. In nucleotides, the CDR3 is TGTGCCAGCAGTTTGATCTCAGCTAACACAGGCTCCTACGAGCAGTACTTC.

A remark on this clonotype: Lacking the conserved final phenylalanine or tryptophan, this CDR3 likely reflects a read error. J is TRBJ2-7 and V is TRBV9; 8 bases line up with TRBD2. The germline V gene encodes CDR1 SGDLS and CDR2 YYNGEE. V gave up 0 bases and J gave up 3 bases; unmatched junction bases: 5. This CDR3 region has 15 residues. The CDR3 spells CASSVVGAGGYEQYS. In nucleotides, the CDR3 is TGTGCCAGCAGCGTAGTCGGGGCGGGGGGCTACGAGCAGTACTCC.

The CDR3, as DNA: TGTGCCAGCAGTTTATTCCTGGCAGGAAGCTCCTACGAGCAGTACTTC. Encoded protein: CASSLFLAGSSYEQYF. The chain uses TRBV27 and TRBJ2-7; no clear D. CDR3 size: 16 residues. Germline V gene lookup returns CDR1 MNHEY and CDR2 SMNVEV (reference sequence). V gave up 1 base and J gave up 0 bases, with 13 bases separating them.

This clonotype has more than one count but fewer than ten. This rearrangement joins TRBV6-1 to TRBJ2-3; 8 nucleotides agree with TRBD1. The V gene's germline CDR1 is MNHNS and CDR2 SASEGT. The CDR3 contains 16 residues. The J segment lost 1 base and the V segment lost 5 bases, leaving 8 bases of the junction unmatched. The CDR3: CASSRRTGIGTDTQYF. CDR3 sequence (DNA): TGTGCCAGCAGTCGAAGGACAGGGATCGGCACAGATACGCAGTATTTT.

The gene calls are TRBV29-1 and TRBJ2-1; D is possibly TRBD1 (6 bases). The ends were cut back, 7 bases at V and 5 bases at J, with 15 bases in the middle. CDR3 size: 13 residues. CDR1 and CDR2 from the germline V gene are SQVTM and ANQGSEA. The CDR3 coding sequence is TGCAGCGCTTTGACAGGTCTCCACAATGAGCAGTTCTTC. It translates to CSALTGLHNEQFF.

The chain is built from TRBV9 and TRBJ2-3; TRBD1 or TRBD2 may be the D gene (5 bases each). The CDR3 is made up of 13 amino acids. Per the germline V gene, CDR1 is SGDLS and CDR2 is YYNGEE. V lost 2 bases, J lost 5 bases, and 9 bases lay in between. As DNA, the CDR3 is TGTGCCAGCAGCGTGGGGACGGTAGATACGCAGTATTTT. Translation gives CASSVGTVDTQYF.

The V and J genes are TRBV7-9 and TRBJ2-7, with unresolved D. V was pared by 6 bases and J by 4 bases, with 16 bases between. Germline V gene lookup returns CDR1 SEHNR and CDR2 FQNEAQ (reference sequence). This CDR3 is 14 amino acids long. The CDR3 coding sequence is TGTGCCAGCAGGCTCAGCCCGACCGCTTACGAGCAGTACTTC. It specifies CASRLSPTAYEQYF.

The chain uses TRBV29-1 and TRBJ2-1; 9 bases match TRBD2. Germline V gene lookup returns CDR1 SQVTM and CDR2 ANQGSEA. J gave up 4 bases and V 7 bases, and 14 bases lay outside the gene matches. The CDR3 loop spans 16 amino acids. This chain's CDR3 is CSAPPDAGGNYNEQFF. DNA of the CDR3: TGCAGCGCGCCGCCGGACGCGGGAGGGAATTACAATGAGCAGTTCTTC.

The gene calls are TRBV15 and TRBJ2-5; a possible D gene is TRBD2 (6 bases). CDR1 LNHNV and CDR2 YYDKDF come from the germline V gene (reference sequence). CDR3 length: 14 residues. Between the trimmed V and J ends, which lost 5 bases and 5 bases, there was a span of 15 bases. The CDR3 DNA is TGTGCCACCAGCGGAGGGACCGAGAAGGAGACCCAGTACTTC. As protein: CATSGGTEKETQYF.

The rearrangement joins TRBV4-3 to TRBJ1-2; D might be TRBD1 (6 bases). CDR3 length equals 18 residues. The V gene's germline CDR1 is LGHNA and CDR2 YSLEER. V was trimmed by 0 bases and J by 7 bases, leaving 24 bases between them. CDR3 DNA: TGCGCCAGCAGCCAAGATCCGGCGCTGGGGGGGTCAGGGGCTGGCTACACCTTC. This sequence encodes CASSQDPALGGSGAGYTF.

In DNA form, the CDR3 reads TGTGCCAGCAGCTCGTTTGGGCCTTCCTACGAGCAGTACTTC. Residues: CASSSFGPSYEQYF. This chain links TRBV11-2 with TRBJ2-7; D is uncertain. V lost 4 bases, J lost 1 base, and 11 bases lay in between. This CDR3 is 14 amino acids long. CDR1 and CDR2 from the germline V gene are SGHAT and FQNNGV.